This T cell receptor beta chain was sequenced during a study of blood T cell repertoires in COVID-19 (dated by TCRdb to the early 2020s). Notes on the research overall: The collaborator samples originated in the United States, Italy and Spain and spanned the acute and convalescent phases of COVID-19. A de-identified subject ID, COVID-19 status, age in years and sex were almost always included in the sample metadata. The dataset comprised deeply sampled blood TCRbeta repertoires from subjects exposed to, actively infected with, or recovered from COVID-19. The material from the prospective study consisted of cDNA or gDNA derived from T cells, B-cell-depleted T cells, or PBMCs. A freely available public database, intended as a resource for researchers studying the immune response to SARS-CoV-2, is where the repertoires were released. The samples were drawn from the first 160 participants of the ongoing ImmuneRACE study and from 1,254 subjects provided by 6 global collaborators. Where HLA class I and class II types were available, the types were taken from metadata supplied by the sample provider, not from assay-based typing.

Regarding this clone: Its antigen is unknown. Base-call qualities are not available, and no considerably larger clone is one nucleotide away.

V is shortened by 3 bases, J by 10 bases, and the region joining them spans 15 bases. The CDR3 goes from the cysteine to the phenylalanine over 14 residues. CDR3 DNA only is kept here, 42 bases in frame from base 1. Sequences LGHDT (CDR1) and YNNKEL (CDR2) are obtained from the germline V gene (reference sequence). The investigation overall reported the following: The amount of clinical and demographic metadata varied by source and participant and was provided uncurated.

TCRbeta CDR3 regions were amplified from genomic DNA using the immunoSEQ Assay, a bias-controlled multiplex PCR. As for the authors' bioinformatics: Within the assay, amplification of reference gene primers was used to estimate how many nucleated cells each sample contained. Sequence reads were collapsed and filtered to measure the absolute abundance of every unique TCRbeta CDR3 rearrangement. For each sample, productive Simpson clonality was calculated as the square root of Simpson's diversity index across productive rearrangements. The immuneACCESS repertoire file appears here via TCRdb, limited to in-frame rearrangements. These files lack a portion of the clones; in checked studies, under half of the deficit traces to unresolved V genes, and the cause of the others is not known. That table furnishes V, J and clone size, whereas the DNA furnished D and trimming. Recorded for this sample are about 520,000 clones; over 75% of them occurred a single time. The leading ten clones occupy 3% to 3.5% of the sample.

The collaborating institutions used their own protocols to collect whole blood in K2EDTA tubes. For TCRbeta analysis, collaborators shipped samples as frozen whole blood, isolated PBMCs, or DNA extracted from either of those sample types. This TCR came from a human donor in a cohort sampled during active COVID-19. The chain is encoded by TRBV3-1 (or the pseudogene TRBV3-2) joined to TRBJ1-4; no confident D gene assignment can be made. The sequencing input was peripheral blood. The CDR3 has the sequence CASSHEAAQGKLFF. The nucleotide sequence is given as TGTGCCAGCAGCCATGAGGCAGCGCAAGGAAAACTGTTTTTT.